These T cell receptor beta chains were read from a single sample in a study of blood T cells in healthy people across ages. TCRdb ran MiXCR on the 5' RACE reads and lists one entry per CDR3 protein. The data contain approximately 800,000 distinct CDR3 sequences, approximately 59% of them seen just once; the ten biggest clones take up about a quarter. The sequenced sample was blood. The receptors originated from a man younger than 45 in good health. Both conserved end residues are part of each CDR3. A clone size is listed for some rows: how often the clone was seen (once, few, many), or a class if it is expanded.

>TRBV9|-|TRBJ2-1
CASVGRGSENEQFF
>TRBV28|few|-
CASRRYYEQYF
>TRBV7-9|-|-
CASSFQGLDEQYF
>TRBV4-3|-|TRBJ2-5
CASSQDFTGGETQYF
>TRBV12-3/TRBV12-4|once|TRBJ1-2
CASSFWGHGYGYTF
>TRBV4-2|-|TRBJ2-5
CASSQVDRQETQYF
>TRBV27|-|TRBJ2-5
CASRNTGTGGSETQYF
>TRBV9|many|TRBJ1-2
CASSPGQDPYGYTF
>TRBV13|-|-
CASSLYQGVETQYF
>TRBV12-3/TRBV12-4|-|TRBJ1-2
CASSPTGINYGYTF
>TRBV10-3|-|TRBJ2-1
CAISPTSGGLYNEQFF
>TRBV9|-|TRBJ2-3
CASSVAKGTTRGQDTQYF
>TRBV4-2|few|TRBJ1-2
CASSYTTDSNYGYTF
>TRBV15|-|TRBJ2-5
CATSAAWRGETQYF
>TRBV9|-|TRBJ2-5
CASSVAGGEKETQYF
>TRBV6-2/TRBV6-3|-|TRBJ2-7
CASSYRTLVSYEQYF
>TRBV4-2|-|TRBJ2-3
CASSHGTSGKGDTQYF
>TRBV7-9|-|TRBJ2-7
CASSLTGSYTYEQYF
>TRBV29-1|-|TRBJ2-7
CSVGRGPPSYEQYF
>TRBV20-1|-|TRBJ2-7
CSARGSSGGVYEQYF
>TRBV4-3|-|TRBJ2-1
CASSRENEQFF
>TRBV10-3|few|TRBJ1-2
CAISESEGSHGYTF
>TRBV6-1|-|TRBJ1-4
CASSEPGGEKLFF
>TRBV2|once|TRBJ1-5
CASSEPRRANQPQHF
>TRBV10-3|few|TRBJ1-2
CATQTRSLMHYGYTF
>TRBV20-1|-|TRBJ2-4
CSARDLRGTKNIQYF
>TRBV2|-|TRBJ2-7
CATSGAGSYEQYF
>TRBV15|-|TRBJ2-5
CATSEPSMETQYF
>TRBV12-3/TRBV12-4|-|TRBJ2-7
CASRGPGQVPYEQYF
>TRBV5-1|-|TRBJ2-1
CASSFHRGTEQFF
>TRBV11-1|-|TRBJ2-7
CASSVQGAGEQYF
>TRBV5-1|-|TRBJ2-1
CASSPDRTGQFF
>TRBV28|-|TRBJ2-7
CASSLQNRGYEQYF
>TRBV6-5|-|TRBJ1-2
CASSSGVYGYTF
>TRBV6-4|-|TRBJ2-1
CASSEAGGLNEQFF
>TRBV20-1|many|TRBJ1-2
CSAGWYGQGFDYGYTF
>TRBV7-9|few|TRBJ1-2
CASSLNRGSNYGYTF
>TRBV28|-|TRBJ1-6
CASSPPDKNSPLHF
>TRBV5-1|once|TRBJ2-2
CASNFSPGTGELFF
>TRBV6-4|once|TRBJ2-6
CASSDQGLSGANVLTF
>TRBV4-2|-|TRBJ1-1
CASSPRGGQGTVTEAFF
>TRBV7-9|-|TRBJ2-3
CASSLGGPFSTDTQYF
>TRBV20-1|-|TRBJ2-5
CRGGGQETQYF
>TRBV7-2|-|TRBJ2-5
CASSPRPDGETQYF
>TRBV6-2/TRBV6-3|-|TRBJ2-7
CASRQGSGLATYEQYF
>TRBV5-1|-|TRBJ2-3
CASSLLRGGSPKDTQYF
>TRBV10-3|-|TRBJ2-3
CAISESLGKGQGTDTQYF
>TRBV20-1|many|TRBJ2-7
CSAGGALEYEQYF
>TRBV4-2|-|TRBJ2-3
CASSPPQGASTDTQYF